Here is one T cell receptor (beta chain) with its context. Its specificity is not known. The sequenced template was cDNA made from the entire isolated RNA. TCRdb's table, derived via immunoSEQ multiplex PCR, lists solely in-frame clones and lacks some. The sample holds roughly 38,000 clones, about 66% seen once. CDR3 size: 13 residues. Germline assignment: CDR1 SGHNT and CDR2 YYREEE (reference sequence). The V and J ends lost 3 bases and 9 bases respectively, with 13 bases between them. The entry originates in a study of beta chain features in type 1 diabetes. Study background: The patients were much like the healthy donors in age, gender and cell yields. All samples yielded 85 million to 130 million examined sorted cells.

Study outcomes and limitations: A closer apparent resemblance between naive, central memory and Treg TCRB repertoires was seen in patients than in healthy donors. Shortening of TCRB CDR3s, moderate but significant, appeared in all four CD4+ subsets of Type 1 diabetes patients.

The chain recombines TRBV5-4 with TRBJ2-1; a possible D gene is TRBD1 (5 bases). This TCR derives from a man aged 25-45 years with type 1 diabetes. Some clones in this sample may be carry-over from other donors' samples. The specimen sequenced was Tregs from blood. The CDR3 bases are TGTGCCAGCAGCTCCCAGATCAGGGTTGAGCAGTTCTTC. It specifies CASSSQIRVEQFF.